These 24 T cell receptor beta chains were sequenced from one sample in a study of T cells in Graves' hyperthyroidism and ophthalmopathy. From RNA transcripts, TCR beta CDR3 regions were amplified. HTBI primers were used for first-round RT-PCR of the TCR CDR3. TCRdb reprocessed the multiplex PCR reads with MiXCR, giving one entry per CDR3 protein. The data hold roughly 740,000 distinct CDR3 sequences, with roughly 15% observed a single time. Sequenced: blood. These receptors were taken from a man between 18 and 35 years old with Graves' hyperthyroidism.

This clonotype was seen at least ten times. The chain combines TRBV18 with TRBJ2-7, with 12 nucleotides matching TRBD2. Germline V CDR1 and CDR2: KGHSH, LQKENI. V trimming: 2 bases; J trimming: 2 bases; junction bases outside the gene matches: 4. This CDR3 has 16 amino acids. CDR3: CASSPGTSGFPYEQYF. The DNA of the CDR3 is TGTGCCAGCTCACCAGGGACTAGCGGGTTCCCCTACGAGCAGTACTTC.

This clonotype was seen repeatedly, ten times or more. The genes are TRBV28 and TRBJ2-7; D gene uncertain. This CDR3 is built from 12 residues. The germline CDR1 and CDR2 sequences are MDHEN and SYDVKM. V was shortened by 3 bases and J by 5 bases, with 8 bases between the two germline ends. The CDR3 DNA is TGTGCCAGCAGTTTGGGCGCAAACGAGCAGTACTTC. This codes for CASSLGANEQYF.

This clonotype was counted ten times or more. The gene calls are TRBV11-2 and TRBJ2-3; D possibly corresponds to TRBD2 (5 bases). V was pared by 4 bases and J by 4 bases, with 9 bases between. Germline assignment: CDR1 SGHAT and CDR2 FQNNGV. This CDR3 has 13 residues. Here the CDR3 DNA reads TGTGCCAGCAGCTCCCCCGGGGCAGATACGCAGTATTTT. Protein product: CASSSPGADTQYF.

A few counts support this clonotype. The chain combines TRBV20-1 with TRBJ2-3, with 7 positions matching TRBD1. The junction had 8 bases not matched to a gene; V was cut back by 8 bases and J by 3 bases. The CDR3 is made up of 13 amino acids. Germline V gene data show CDR1 as DFQATT and CDR2 as SNEGSKA (reference sequence). The CDR3 DNA reads as TGCAGTACTCAAAGGGGACAGACAGATACGCAGTATTTT. It yields the protein CSTQRGQTDTQYF.

This clonotype occurred many times. V gene TRBV5-1 combines with J gene TRBJ2-2, with no clear D. Trimming removed 7 bases from V and 0 bases from J, with 10 bases in between. CDR3 size: 14 residues. Germline CDR1 SGHRS, CDR2 YFSETQ. The CDR3 nucleotides read TGCGCCAGCTCACTTCATTCGAACACCGGGGAGCTGTTTTTT. Its translation: CASSLHSNTGELFF.

This chain links TRBV20-1 with TRBJ2-7; D not certain. Looked up from germline, CDR1 is DFQATT and CDR2 is SNEGSKA (reference sequence). The CDR3 runs to 13 residues. As DNA, the CDR3 is TGCAGCGCCGTGAGAGGAAGGGCCTACGAGCAGTACTTC. It codes for CSAVRGRAYEQYF.

This clonotype appeared many times. The gene calls are TRBV30 and TRBJ2-3; D call uncertain. Deletions cut 2 bases from V and 6 bases from J, with 9 bases between. CDR1 and CDR2 (germline): GTSNPN, SVGIG (reference sequence). This CDR3 spans 12 amino acids. The CDR3 is CAWSPRADTQYF. CDR3 in DNA: TGTGCCTGGAGTCCTCGGGCCGATACGCAGTATTTT.

The chain is built from TRBV15 and TRBJ2-5; D perhaps matches TRBD2 (5 bases). With 5 bases removed from V and 4 bases from J, the gap between germline ends came to 20 bases. Looked up from germline, CDR1 is LNHNV and CDR2 is YYDKDF (reference sequence). The CDR3 consists of 16 residues. This CDR3 reads CATSQSGSLATETQYF. In nucleotides, the CDR3 is TGTGCCACCAGCCAGAGTGGCTCGCTAGCAACAGAGACCCAGTACTTC.

The CDR3 here is CASSLGLAGGYKAKNIQYF. CDR3 nucleotides: TGTGCCAGCAGCTTAGGACTAGCGGGAGGGTACAAGGCCAAAAACATTCAGTACTTC. The chain links TRBV11-3 to TRBJ2-4; TRBD2 matches 14 bases. The CDR3 sequence is 19 residues long. The germline V gene encodes CDR1 SGHNT and CDR2 YENEEA. Trimming took 1 base from V and 1 from J; bases not matched to a gene: 6.

The J gene is TRBJ1-4, the V gene TRBV20-1; the match to TRBD1 covers 11 bases. Germline V gives CDR1 DFQATT, CDR2 SNEGSKA (reference sequence). The CDR3 consists of 15 residues. V gave up 2 bases and J gave up 8 bases; unmatched junction bases: 7. CDR3 protein: CSARPGTGGREKLFF. In DNA form, the CDR3 reads TGCAGTGCTAGACCGGGGACAGGGGGAAGGGAAAAACTGTTTTTT.

In its sample, this clonotype was seen many times. The CDR3 nucleotides are TGTGCCAGCTCACCACAGGCCCGCCGCTCCTACAATGAGCAGTTCTTC. Protein product: CASSPQARRSYNEQFF. J is TRBJ2-1 and V is TRBV18; D remains unclear. Germline values: CDR1 KGHSH, CDR2 LQKENI. Trimming took 1 base from V and 0 from J, leaving 10 bases between them. CDR3 length equals 16 residues.

The chain couples TRBV30 to TRBJ2-1; D unclear. Trimming cost V 0 bases and J 5 bases, with 5 bases left between them. Germline V gene lookup returns CDR1 GTSNPN and CDR2 SVGIG (reference sequence). This CDR3 region has 12 residues. CDR3 region: CAWSVSDNEQFF. As DNA, the CDR3 is TGTGCCTGGAGTGTATCCGACAATGAGCAGTTCTTC.

Note on this clonotype: The junction departs from germline at one end; a sequencing error may be responsible. The chain links TRBV10-3 to TRBJ2-1, with D perhaps being TRBD1 or TRBD2 (6 bases each). The CDR3 totals 12 residues. Looked up from germline, CDR1 is ENHRY and CDR2 is SYGVKD. CDR3 in DNA: TGTGCTGGAGGGGGGCCAAACAATGAGCAGTCCTTC. It is translated as CAGGGPNNEQSF.

As to this clonotype: With a much larger clone just one base away, this may be a read error. CDR3 DNA: TGTGCCAGCAGCCCCTTAGCGCCCCTCTTCGCAGATACGCAGTATTTT. As protein: CASSPLAPLFADTQYF. The chain employs TRBV11-2 and TRBJ2-3, with a possible D match to TRBD2 (5 bases). In germline, CDR1 is SGHAT, CDR2 FQNNGV. The V end was cut by 5 bases, the J end by 4 bases, with 19 bases between. The CDR3 has 16 residues. The full variable domain, in which reference TRBV11-2 and TRBJ2-3 provide the parts outside the CDR3, is EAGVAQSPRYKIIEKRQSVAFWCNPISGHATLYWYQQILGQGPKLLIQFQNNGVVDDSQLPKDRFSAERLKGVDSTLKIQPAKLEDSAVYLCASSPLAPLFADTQYFGPGTRLTVL.

This clonotype has just a few counts. J is TRBJ2-1 and V is TRBV7-9; TRBD2 matches at 9 bases. The J segment lost 6 bases and the V segment lost 5 bases, leaving 8 bases of the junction unmatched. The CDR3 runs 15 residues. Germline lookup yields CDR1 SEHNR and CDR2 FQNEAQ (reference sequence). The DNA for the CDR3 is TGTGCCAGCAGCACCCGAGGCGGGAGGGGCAATGAGCAGTTCTTC. Translated: CASSTRGGRGNEQFF.

This clonotype has ten or more counts. This chain uses TRBV7-8 with TRBJ2-7; D possibly corresponds to TRBD2 (5 bases). The CDR3 is 15 residues long. CDR1 and CDR2 (germline): SGHVS, FQNEAQ. Trimming pared 4 bases from V and 1 base from J, leaving 14 bases between. Written as DNA, the CDR3 is TGTGCCAGCAGCTCAGTAATAGCGAGATCCTACGAGCAGTACTTC. Translated, it gives CASSSVIARSYEQYF.

There are many counts of this clonotype. V is TRBV13 and J is TRBJ2-1, with a weak D call TRBD1 (5 bases). The CDR3 runs to 14 residues. V was clipped by 5 bases and J by 6 bases, with 14 bases between them. The germline V gene has CDR1 PRHDT and CDR2 FYEKMQ (reference sequence). CDR3 bases: TGTGCCAGCAGCAAAACGCCAGACAGCAATGAGCAGTTCTTC. Its protein product is CASSKTPDSNEQFF. Combining the CDR3 with reference TRBV13 and TRBJ2-1 gives the whole variable domain AAGVIQSPRHLIKEKRETATLKCYPIPRHDTVYWYQQGPGQDPQFLISFYEKMQSDKGSIPDRFSAQQFSDYHSELNMSSLELGDSALYFCASSKTPDSNEQFFGPGTRLTVL.

This rearrangement joins TRBV3-1 to TRBJ2-3; TRBD1 agrees at 8 bases. The germline CDR1 and CDR2 sequences are LGHDT and YNNKEL (reference sequence). The CDR3 length is 16 residues. V shed 1 base and J 4 bases; nucleotides not matched to a gene: 7. The CDR3 is CASSQVYAQGADTQYF. CDR3 in DNA: TGTGCCAGCAGCCAAGTCTATGCACAGGGGGCAGATACGCAGTATTTT.

This clonotype was found a few times. The chain links TRBV28 to TRBJ2-3; TRBD2 matches 14 bases. Germline lookup yields CDR1 MDHEN and CDR2 SYDVKM. This CDR3 contains 16 residues. V gave up 6 bases and J gave up 4 bases; unmatched junction bases: 6. CDR3 in DNA: TGTGCCAGCAGCTCTGGGACTAGCGGGAGCCCAGATACGCAGTATTTT. Residues: CASSSGTSGSPDTQYF.

This chain uses TRBV9 with TRBJ1-1; 7 positions agree with TRBD1. The CDR3 sequence is 15 residues long. CDR1 and CDR2 from the germline V gene are SGDLS and YYNGEE. Trimming took 4 bases from V and 2 from J; bases not matched to a gene: 8. The CDR3, as DNA: TGTGCCAGCAGCCCCCGAGGGACAGTTAACACTGAAGCTTTCTTT. This translates into CASSPRGTVNTEAFF.

The gene calls are TRBV3-1 and TRBJ2-7; no clear D. Germline loops: CDR1 LGHDT, CDR2 YNNKEL (reference sequence). This CDR3 comprises 15 residues. V dropped 4 bases and J dropped 2 bases, with 15 bases sitting between them. The CDR3 sequence is CASSPGPVTPYEQYF. Written as DNA, the CDR3 is TGTGCCAGCAGCCCCGGCCCGGTGACTCCCTACGAGCAGTACTTC.

This clonotype showed up many times. The chain carries TRBV28 and TRBJ2-7; 7 bases are a match to TRBD2. V trimming: 3 bases; J trimming: 3 bases; junction bases outside the gene matches: 5. The CDR3 has 14 residues. Looked up from germline, CDR1 is MDHEN and CDR2 is SYDVKM. CDR3 sequence (DNA): TGTGCCAGCAGTTTTGCGGGGGACCTCTACGAGCAGTACTTC. The encoded protein is CASSFAGDLYEQYF.

The CDR3 loop is CASSASTQAGRADTQYF. CDR3 DNA: TGTGCCAGCAGTGCCAGCACCCAAGCGGGGCGGGCAGATACGCAGTATTTT. The V gene is TRBV2, the J gene TRBJ2-3; 7 bases align to TRBD2. The CDR3 loop spans 17 amino acids. V lost 4 bases and J lost 4; bases outside the gene matches: 14. Germline V gene lookup returns CDR1 SNHLY and CDR2 FYNNEI.

This clonotype was observed many times. V usage is TRBV28 and J usage is TRBJ1-6; the D is unclear. The V end was cut by 7 bases, the J end by 7 bases, with 5 bases between. Germline assignment: CDR1 MDHEN and CDR2 SYDVKM. The CDR3 spans 11 residues. The CDR3 nucleotides are TGTGCCAGCACCACCAATTCACCCCTCCACTTT. This sequence encodes CASTTNSPLHF.